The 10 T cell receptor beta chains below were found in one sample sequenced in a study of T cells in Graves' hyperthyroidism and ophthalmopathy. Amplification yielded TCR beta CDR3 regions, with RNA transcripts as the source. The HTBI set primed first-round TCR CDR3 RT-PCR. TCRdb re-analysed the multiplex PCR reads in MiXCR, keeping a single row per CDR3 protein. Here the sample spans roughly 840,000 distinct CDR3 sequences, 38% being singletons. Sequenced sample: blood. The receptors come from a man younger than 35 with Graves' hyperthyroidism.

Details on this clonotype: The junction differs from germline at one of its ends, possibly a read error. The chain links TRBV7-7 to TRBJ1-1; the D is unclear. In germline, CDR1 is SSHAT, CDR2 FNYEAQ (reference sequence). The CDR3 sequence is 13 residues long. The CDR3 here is CASSAAEDTEAFF. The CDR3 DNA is TGTGCTAGCAGCGCAGCAGAGGACACTGAAGCTTTCTTT. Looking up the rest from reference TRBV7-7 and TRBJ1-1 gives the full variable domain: GAGVSQSPRYKVTKRGQDVTLRCDPISSHATLYWYQQALGQGPEFLTYFNYEAQPDKSGLPSDRFSAERPEGSISTLTIQRTEQRDSAMYRCASSAAEDTEAFFGQGTRLTVV.

CDR3 sequence (DNA): TGTGCCAGCAGCCAGACCACAGAATATGGCTACACCTTC. Translation gives CASSQTTEYGYTF. The chain is built from TRBV3-1 and TRBJ1-2; D is unresolved. This CDR3 contains 13 residues. CDR1 is LGHDT, CDR2 YNNKEL, per germline (reference sequence). The V gene lost 3 bases and the J gene lost 5 bases, with 10 bases spanning the gap.

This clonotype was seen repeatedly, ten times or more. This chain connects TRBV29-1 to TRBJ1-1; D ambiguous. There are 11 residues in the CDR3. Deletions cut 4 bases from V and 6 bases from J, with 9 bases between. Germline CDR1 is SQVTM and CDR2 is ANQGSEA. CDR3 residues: CSVVGGSEAFF. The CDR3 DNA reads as TGCAGCGTTGTGGGAGGGTCTGAAGCTTTCTTT.

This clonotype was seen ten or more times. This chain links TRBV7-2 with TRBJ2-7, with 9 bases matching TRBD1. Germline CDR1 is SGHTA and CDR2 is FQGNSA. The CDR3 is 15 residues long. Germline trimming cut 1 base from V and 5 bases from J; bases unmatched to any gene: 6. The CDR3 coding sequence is TGTGCCAGCAGCTTAGAGGGACAGGGAATTGACGAGCAGTACTTC. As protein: CASSLEGQGIDEQYF.

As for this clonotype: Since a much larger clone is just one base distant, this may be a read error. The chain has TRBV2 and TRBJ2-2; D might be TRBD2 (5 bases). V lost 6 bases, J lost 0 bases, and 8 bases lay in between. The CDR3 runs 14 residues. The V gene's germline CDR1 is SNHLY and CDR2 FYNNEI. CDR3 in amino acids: CASRGEANTGELFF. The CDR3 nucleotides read TGTGCCAGCAGGGGAGAGGCGAACACCGGGGAGCTGTTTTTT.

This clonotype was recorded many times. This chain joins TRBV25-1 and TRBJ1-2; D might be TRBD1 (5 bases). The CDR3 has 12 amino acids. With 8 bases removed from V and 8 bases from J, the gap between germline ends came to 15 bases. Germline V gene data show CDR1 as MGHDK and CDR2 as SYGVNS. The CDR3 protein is CASGGVSDGYTF. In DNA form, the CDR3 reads TGTGCCAGCGGGGGGGTTTCTGACGGCTACACCTTC.

CDR3 sequence: CASSLGRTETQYF. CDR3 in DNA: TGTGCCAGCAGCTTGGGGCGGACAGAGACCCAGTACTTC. The V gene is TRBV7-9, the J gene TRBJ2-5, with a possible D match to TRBD1 (5 bases). The CDR3 runs 13 residues. Germline values: CDR1 SEHNR, CDR2 FQNEAQ (reference sequence). Trimming removed 3 bases at V and 4 bases at J, with 9 bases between.

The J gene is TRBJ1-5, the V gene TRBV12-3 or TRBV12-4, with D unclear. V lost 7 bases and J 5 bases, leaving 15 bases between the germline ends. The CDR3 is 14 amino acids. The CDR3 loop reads CASNDGGEDQPQHF. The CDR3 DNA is TGTGCCAGCAACGACGGAGGCGAGGATCAGCCCCAGCATTTT.

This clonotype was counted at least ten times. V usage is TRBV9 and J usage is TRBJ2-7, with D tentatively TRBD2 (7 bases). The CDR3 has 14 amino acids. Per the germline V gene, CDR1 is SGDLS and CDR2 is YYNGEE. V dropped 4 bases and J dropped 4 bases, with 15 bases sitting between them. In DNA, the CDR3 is TGTGCCAGCAGCCCAACGGGGGGCGCGTACGAGCAGTACTTC. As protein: CASSPTGGAYEQYF. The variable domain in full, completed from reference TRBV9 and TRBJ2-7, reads DSGVTQTPKHLITATGQRVTLRCSPRSGDLSVYWYQQSLDQGLQFLIQYYNGEERAKGNILERFSAQQFPDLHSELNLSSLELGDSALYFCASSPTGGAYEQYFGPGTRLTVT.

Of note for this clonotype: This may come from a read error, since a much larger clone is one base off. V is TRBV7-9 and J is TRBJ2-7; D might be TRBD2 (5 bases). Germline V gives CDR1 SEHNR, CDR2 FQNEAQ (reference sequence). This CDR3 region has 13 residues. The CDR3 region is CASSSADSYGQYF. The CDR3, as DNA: TGTGCCAGCAGCTCAGCGGATTCCTACGGGCAGTACTTC.